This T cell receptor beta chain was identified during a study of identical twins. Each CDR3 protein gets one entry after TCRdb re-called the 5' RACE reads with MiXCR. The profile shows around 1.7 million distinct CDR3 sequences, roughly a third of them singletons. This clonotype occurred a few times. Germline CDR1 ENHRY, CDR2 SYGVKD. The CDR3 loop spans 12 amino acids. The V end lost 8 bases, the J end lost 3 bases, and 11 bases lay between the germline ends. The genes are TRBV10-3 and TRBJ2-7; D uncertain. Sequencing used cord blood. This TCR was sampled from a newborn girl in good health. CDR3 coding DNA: TGTGCCATCCTGATGCGCATCTACGAGCAGTACTTC. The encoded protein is CAILMRIYEQYF.